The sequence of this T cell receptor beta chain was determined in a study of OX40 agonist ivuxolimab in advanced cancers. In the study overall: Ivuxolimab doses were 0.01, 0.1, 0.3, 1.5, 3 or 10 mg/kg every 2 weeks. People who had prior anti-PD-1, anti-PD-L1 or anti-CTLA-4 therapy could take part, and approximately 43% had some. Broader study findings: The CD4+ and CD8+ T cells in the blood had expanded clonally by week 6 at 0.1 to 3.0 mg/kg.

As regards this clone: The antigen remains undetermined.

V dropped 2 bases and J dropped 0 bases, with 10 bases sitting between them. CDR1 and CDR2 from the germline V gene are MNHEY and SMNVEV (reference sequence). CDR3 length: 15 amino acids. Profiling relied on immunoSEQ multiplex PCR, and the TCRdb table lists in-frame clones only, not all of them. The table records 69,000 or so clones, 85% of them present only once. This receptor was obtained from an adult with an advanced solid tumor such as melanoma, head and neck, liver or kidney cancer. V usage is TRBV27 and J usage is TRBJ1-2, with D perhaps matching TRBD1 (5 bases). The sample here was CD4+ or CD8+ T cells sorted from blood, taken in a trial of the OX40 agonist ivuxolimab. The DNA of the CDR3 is TGTGCCAGCAGTTTAAGGAGGGGTCCTAACTATGGCTACACCTTC. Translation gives CASSLRRGPNYGYTF.